Below, one TCR beta chain is given with its context. Here immunoSEQ multiplex PCR was the method, and the copy in TCRdb shows in-frame clones only, minus some. The sample carries fewer than 350,000 clones, about 85% recorded once. V was pared by 0 bases and J by 1 base, with 8 bases of the junction left unmatched. Germline V gene sequence: CDR1 LGHDT, CDR2 YNNKEL (reference sequence). CDR3 size: 17 residues. The source of the sample is a study of blood T cell repertoires in COVID-19. The clonotype comes from a woman aged 25 to 39 who had been exposed to COVID-19. This chain connects TRBV3-1 (or the pseudogene TRBV3-2) to TRBJ1-2; 7 positions match TRBD1. Sequenced input: PBMCs or T cells enriched from blood (not recorded which). CDR3 protein: CASSQEDRVAFNYGYTF. Written as DNA, the CDR3 is TGTGCCAGCAGCCAAGAAGACAGGGTTGCCTTTAACTATGGCTACACCTTC.